This TCR beta chain was identified during a study of blood T cell repertoires in COVID-19. This CDR3 has 16 amino acids. Germline V gene sequence: CDR1 MDHEN, CDR2 SYDVKM. Trimming took 3 bases from V and 2 from J; bases not matched to a gene: 4. Measured with immunoSEQ multiplex PCR; TCRdb has only the in-frame clones, and not every one. The table has roughly 160,000 clones, more than 75% seen once. The chain links TRBV28 to TRBJ2-1; 10 bases are a match to TRBD2. Sequencing input: peripheral blood. This receptor was taken from a man younger than 35 with COVID-19, enrolled during active disease. The chain's CDR3 is CASSFTSGIPYNEQFF. In DNA form, the CDR3 reads TGTGCCAGCAGTTTTACTAGCGGGATCCCCTACAATGAGCAGTTCTTC.